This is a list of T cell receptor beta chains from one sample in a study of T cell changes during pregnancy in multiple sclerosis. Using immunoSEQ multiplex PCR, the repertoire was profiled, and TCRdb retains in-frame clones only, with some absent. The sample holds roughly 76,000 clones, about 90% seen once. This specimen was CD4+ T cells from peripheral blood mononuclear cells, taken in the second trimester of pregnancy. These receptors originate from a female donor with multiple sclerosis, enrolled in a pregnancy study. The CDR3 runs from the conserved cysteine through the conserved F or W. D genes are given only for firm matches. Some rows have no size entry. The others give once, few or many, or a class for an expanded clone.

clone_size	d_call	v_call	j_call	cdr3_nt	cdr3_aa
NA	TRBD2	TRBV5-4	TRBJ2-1	TGTGCCAGCAGGCGGCGGGGGGGGCTTTACAATGAGCAGTTCTTC	CASRRRGGLYNEQFF
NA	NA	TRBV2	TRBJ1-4	TGTGCCAGCAGTGCCCTACAGGGTGGTGTGAAAAAACTGTTTTTT	CASSALQGGVKKLFF
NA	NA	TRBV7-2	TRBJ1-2	TGTGCCAGCAGCTTAGTGGGGGGTACTCAAGGCTACACCTTC	CASSLVGGTQGYTF
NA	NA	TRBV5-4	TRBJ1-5	TGTGCCAGCAGCTGGGACAAAAATCAGCCCCAGCATTTT	CASSWDKNQPQHF
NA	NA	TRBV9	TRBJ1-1	TGTGCCAGCAGCCCTCGGGGGACTGAAGCTTTCTTT	CASSPRGTEAFF
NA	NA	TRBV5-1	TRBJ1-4	TGCGCCAGCAGCTTGGAAGGGAGAAGTGAAAAACTGTTTTTT	CASSLEGRSEKLFF
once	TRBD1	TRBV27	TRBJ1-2	TGTGCCAGCAGTCCCCGGGGACAGGGTCGGGGCTACACCTTC	CASSPRGQGRGYTF
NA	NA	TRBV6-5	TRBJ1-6	TGTGCCAGCAGTTACTCTGGTGGGGGGGCTTTTTCACCCCTCCACTTT	CASSYSGGGAFSPLHF
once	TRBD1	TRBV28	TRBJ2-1	TGTGCCAGCAGACGACAGGGGGTGGTTGAGCAGTTCTTC	CASRRQGVVEQFF
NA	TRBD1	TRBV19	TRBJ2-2	TGTGCCTCAAAGGGACAGGGATTCGGGGAGCTGTTTTTT	CASKGQGFGELFF
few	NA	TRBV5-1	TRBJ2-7	TGCGCCAGCAGCACCGCTACAGGGTTCTACGAGCAGTACTTC	CASSTATGFYEQYF
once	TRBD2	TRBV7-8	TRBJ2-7	TGTGCCAGCGGGATTAGCGGGGGTTTGGGCGAGCAGTACTTC	CASGISGGLGEQYF
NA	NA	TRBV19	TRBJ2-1	TGTGCCAGTAGTATACCCACGGGACTCTACAATGAGCAGTTCTTC	CASSIPTGLYNEQFF
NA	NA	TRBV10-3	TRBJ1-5	TGTGCCATCAGTGCGGGCAATCAGCCCCAGCATTTT	CAISAGNQPQHF
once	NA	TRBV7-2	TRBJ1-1	TGTGCCAGCAGCTCCAACGCCAGGGTTCAAGCTTTCTTT	CASSSNARVQAFF
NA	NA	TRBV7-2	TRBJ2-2	TGTGCCAGCAGATTGCGGACTTACTCCTTAAGGGACACCGGGGAGCTGTTTTTT	CASRLRTYSLRDTGELFF
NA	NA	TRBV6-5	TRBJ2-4	TGTGCCAGCAGTGGGACAACCAAAAACATTCAGTACTTC	CASSGTTKNIQYF
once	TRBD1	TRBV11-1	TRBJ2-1	TGTGCCAGCAGGGACGACAGGGGCCACTCCTACAATGAGCAGTTCTTC	CASRDDRGHSYNEQFF
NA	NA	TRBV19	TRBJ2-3	TGTGCCAGTAGTCGCCGCGGGCGGCGGCTAGCAGCCGATACGCAGTATTTT	CASSRRGRRLAADTQYF
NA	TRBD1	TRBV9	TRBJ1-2	TGTGCCAGCAGCGTAGGGCCCCTTTGGACAGGAGACTATGGCTACACCTTC	CASSVGPLWTGDYGYTF